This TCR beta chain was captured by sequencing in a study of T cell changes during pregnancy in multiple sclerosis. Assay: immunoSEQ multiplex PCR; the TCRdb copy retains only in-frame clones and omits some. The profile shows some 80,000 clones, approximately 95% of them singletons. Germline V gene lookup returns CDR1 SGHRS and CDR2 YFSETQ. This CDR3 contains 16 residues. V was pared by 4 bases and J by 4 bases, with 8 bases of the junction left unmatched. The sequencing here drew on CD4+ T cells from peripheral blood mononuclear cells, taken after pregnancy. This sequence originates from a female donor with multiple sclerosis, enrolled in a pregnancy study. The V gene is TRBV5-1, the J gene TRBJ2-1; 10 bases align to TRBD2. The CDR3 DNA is TGCGCCAGCAGCGTCCTCCCTAGCGGGAGTTACAATGAGCAGTTCTTC. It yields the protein CASSVLPSGSYNEQFF.